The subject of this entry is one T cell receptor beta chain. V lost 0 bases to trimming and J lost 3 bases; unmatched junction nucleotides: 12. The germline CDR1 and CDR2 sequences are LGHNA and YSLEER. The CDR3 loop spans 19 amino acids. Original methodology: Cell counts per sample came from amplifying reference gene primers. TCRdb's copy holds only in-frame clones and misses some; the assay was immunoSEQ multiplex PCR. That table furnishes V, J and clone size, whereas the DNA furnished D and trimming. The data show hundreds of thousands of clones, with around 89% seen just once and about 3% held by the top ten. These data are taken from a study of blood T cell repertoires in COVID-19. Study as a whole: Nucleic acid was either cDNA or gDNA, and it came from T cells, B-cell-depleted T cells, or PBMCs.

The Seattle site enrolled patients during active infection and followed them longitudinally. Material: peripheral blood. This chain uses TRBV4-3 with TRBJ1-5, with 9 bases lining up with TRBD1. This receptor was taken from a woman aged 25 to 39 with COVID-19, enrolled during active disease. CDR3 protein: CASSQEFGRDREFNQPQHF. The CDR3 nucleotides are TGCGCCAGCAGCCAAGAATTTGGCCGGGACAGGGAATTCAATCAGCCCCAGCATTTT.